The T cell receptor (beta chain) under discussion was sequenced for a study of OX40 agonist ivuxolimab in advanced cancers. Overall study context: A diagnosis of hepatocellular carcinoma, melanoma, renal cell or head and neck cancer was present in dose-escalation patients.

The CDR3 runs 14 residues. The V end lost 5 bases, the J end lost 3 bases, and 14 bases lay between the germline ends. Germline CDR1 MNHEY, CDR2 SMNVEV (reference sequence). Assay: immunoSEQ multiplex PCR; the TCRdb copy retains only in-frame clones and omits some. Seen here are around 21,000 clones, 85% observed once, and the top ten hold approximately 35%. Findings of the study overall: Both CD4+ and CD8+ T cell populations in blood had undergone clonal expansion by week 6 at 0.1 to 3.0 mg/kg. Expanded clones tended on average to be more numerous among CD8+ T cells than CD4+.

Points on this clone: Its specificity is not known.

This chain joins TRBV27 and TRBJ2-7, with D perhaps TRBD1 (6 bases). This TCR derives from an adult with an advanced solid tumor such as melanoma, head and neck, liver or kidney cancer. The source was CD4+ or CD8+ T cells sorted from blood, collected in a trial of the OX40 agonist ivuxolimab. CDR3 DNA sequence: TGTGCCAGCAGTCACTCCCGGGACAACTACGAGCAGTACTTC. Translating gives CASSHSRDNYEQYF.